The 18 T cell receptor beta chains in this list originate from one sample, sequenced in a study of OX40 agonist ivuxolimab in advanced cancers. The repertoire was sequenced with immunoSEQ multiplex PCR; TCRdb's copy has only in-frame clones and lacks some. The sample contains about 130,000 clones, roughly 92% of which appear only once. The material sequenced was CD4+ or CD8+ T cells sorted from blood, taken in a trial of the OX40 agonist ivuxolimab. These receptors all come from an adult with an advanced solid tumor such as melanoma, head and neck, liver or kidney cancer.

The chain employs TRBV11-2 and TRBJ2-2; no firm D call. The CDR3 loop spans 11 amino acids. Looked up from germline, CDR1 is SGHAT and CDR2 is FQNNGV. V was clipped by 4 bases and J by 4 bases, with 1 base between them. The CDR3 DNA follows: TGTGCCAGCAGCTCCACCGGGGAGCTGTTTTTT. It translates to CASSSTGELFF. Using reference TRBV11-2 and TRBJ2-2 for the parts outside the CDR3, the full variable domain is EAGVAQSPRYKIIEKRQSVAFWCNPISGHATLYWYQQILGQGPKLLIQFQNNGVVDDSQLPKDRFSAERLKGVDSTLKIQPAKLEDSAVYLCASSSTGELFFGEGSRLTVL.

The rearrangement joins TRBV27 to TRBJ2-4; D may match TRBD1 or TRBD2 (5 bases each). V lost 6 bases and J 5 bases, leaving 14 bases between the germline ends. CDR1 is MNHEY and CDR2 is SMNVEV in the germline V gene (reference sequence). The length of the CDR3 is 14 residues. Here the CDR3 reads CASSSWGTQNIQYF. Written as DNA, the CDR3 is TGTGCCAGCAGCTCGTGGGGGACCCAAAACATTCAGTACTTC.

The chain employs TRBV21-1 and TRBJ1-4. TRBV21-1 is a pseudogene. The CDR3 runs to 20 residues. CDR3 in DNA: TGTGCCAGCAGCAATGGCGGGGACTACAAATATCTGCAGGCTAATGAAAAACTGTTTTTT. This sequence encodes CASSNGGDYKYLQANEKLFF.

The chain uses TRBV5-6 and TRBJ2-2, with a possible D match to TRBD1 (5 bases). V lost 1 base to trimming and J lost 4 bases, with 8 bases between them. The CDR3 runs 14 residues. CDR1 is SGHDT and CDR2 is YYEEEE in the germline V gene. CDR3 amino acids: CASSLLTATGELFF. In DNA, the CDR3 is TGTGCCAGCAGCTTGTTGACAGCCACCGGGGAGCTGTTTTTT.

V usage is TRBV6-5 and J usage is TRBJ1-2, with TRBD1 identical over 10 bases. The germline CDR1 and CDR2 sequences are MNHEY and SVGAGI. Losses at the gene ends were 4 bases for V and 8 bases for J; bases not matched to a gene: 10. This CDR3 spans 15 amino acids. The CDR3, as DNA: TGTGCCAGCAGTTCCAAGGGACAGGGGTTGGGAGGCTACACCTTC. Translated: CASSSKGQGLGGYTF.

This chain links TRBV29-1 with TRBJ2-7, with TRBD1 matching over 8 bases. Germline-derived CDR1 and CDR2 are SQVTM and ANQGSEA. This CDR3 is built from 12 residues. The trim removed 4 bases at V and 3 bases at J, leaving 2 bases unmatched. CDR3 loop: CSVGDRGYEQYF. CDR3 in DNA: TGCAGCGTTGGTGACAGGGGCTACGAGCAGTACTTC.

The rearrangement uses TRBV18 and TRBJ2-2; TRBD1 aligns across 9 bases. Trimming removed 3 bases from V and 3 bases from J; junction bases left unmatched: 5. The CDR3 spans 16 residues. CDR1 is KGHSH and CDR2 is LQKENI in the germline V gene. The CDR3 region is CASSPNWDRDTGELFF. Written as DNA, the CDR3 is TGTGCCAGCTCACCTAATTGGGACAGGGACACCGGGGAGCTGTTTTTT. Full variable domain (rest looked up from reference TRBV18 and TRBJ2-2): NAGVMQNPRHLVRRRGQEARLRCSPMKGHSHVYWYRQLPEEGLKFMVYLQKENIIDESGMPKERFSAEFPKEGPSILRIQQVVRGDSAAYFCASSPNWDRDTGELFFGEGSRLTVL.

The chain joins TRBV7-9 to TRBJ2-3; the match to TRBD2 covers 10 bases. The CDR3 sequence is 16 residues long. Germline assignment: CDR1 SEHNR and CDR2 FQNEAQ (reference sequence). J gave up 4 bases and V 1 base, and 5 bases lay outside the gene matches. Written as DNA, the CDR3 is TGTGCCAGCAGCTTAGGGCTAGCGGGGGAAGCAGATACGCAGTATTTT. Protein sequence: CASSLGLAGEADTQYF.

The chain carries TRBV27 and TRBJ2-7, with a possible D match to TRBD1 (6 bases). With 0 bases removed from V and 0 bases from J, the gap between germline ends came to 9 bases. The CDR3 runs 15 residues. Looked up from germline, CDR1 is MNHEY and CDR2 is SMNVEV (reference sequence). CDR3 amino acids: CASSLSTGSSYEQYF. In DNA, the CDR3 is TGTGCCAGCAGTTTATCTACAGGGAGCTCCTACGAGCAGTACTTC.

CDR3 region: CASPGQESSGANVLTF. The CDR3 bases are TGTGCCAGCCCGGGACAGGAGAGCTCTGGGGCCAACGTCCTGACTTTC. The chain links TRBV7-9 to TRBJ2-6; TRBD1 matches at 8 bases. Germline lookup yields CDR1 SEHNR and CDR2 FQNEAQ (reference sequence). The CDR3 sequence is 16 residues long. V shed 8 bases and J 0 bases; nucleotides not matched to a gene: 6.

CDR3 DNA: TGTGCCAGCAGTACCTCTGGGAGCTCCTACAATGAGCAGTTCTTC. This codes for CASSTSGSSYNEQFF. The chain combines TRBV6-5 with TRBJ2-1, with D perhaps matching TRBD2 (5 bases). V shed 5 bases and J shed 0 bases, with 11 bases lying between them. CDR1 and CDR2 from the germline V gene are MNHEY and SVGAGI. The CDR3 contains 15 residues.

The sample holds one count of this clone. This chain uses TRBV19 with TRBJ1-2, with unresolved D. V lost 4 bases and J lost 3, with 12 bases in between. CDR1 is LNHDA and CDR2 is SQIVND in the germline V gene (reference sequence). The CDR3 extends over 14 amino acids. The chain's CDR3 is CASSTRWEHYGYTF. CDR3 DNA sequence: TGTGCCAGTAGTACACGCTGGGAGCACTATGGCTACACCTTC.

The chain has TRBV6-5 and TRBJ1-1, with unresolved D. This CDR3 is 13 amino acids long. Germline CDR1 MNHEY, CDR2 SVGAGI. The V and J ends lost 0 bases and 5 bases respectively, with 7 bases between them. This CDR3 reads CASSYSSATEAFF. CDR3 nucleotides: TGTGCCAGCAGTTACTCGAGCGCGACTGAAGCTTTCTTT.

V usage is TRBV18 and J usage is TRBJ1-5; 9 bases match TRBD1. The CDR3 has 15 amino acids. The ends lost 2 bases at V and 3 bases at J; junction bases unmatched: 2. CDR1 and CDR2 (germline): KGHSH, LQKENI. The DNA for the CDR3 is TGTGCCAGCTCACCAGGGACAGGGTTCAATCAGCCCCAGCATTTT. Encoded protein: CASSPGTGFNQPQHF.

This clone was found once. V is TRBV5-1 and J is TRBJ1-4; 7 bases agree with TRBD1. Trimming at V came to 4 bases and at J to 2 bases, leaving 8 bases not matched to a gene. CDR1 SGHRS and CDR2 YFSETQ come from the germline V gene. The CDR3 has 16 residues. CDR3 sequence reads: CASSIGGGATNEKLFF. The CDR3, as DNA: TGCGCCAGCAGCATAGGAGGGGGCGCGACTAATGAAAAACTGTTTTTT.

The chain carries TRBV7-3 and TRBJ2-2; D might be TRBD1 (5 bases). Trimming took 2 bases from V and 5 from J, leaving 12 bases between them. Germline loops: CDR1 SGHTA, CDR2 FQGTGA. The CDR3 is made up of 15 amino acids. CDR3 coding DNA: TGTGCCAGCAGCTTAGACAGAAGCACAACCGGGGAGCTGTTTTTT. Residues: CASSLDRSTTGELFF.

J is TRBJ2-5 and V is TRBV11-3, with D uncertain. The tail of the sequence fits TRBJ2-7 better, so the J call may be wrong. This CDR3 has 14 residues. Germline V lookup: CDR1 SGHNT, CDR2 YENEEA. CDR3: CASSPLAQLGEQYF. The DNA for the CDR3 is TGTGCCAGCAGCCCATTAGCACAGTTGGGCGAGCAGTACTTC.

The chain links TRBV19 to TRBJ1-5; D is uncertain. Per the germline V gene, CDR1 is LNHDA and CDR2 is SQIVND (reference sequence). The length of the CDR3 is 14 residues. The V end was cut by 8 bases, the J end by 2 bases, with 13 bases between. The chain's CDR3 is CASGVESGNQPQHF. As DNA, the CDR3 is TGTGCCAGTGGAGTCGAGTCTGGCAATCAGCCCCAGCATTTT. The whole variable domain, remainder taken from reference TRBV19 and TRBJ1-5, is DGGITQSPKYLFRKEGQNVTLSCEQNLNHDAMYWYRQDPGQGLRLIYYSQIVNDFQKGDIAEGYSVSREKKESFPLTVTSAQKNPTAFYLCASGVESGNQPQHFGDGTRLSIL.